This TCR beta chain is drawn from a study of tumor-infiltrating lymphocytes in oesophageal squamous cell carcinoma. TCRdb reprocessed the reads with MiXCR, giving one entry per CDR3 protein. The repertoire consists of about 12,000 distinct CDR3 sequences, with roughly 60% occurring once and the leading ten covering around 50%. The J segment lost 2 bases and the V segment lost 2 bases, leaving 7 bases of the junction unmatched. CDR1 and CDR2 from the germline V gene are SGHTA and FQGNSA. The CDR3 loop spans 16 amino acids. This receptor was obtained from a female donor with esophageal squamous cell carcinoma. The chain links TRBV7-2 to TRBJ2-3; the match to TRBD2 covers 7 bases. The sequenced sample was blood. CDR3 DNA sequence: TGTGCCAGCAGCTTATTGGCGGGGGATCTCACAGATACGCAGTATTTT. This sequence encodes CASSLLAGDLTDTQYF.